The text below deals with one T cell receptor beta chain. Its specificity is not known. It was by quantitative 5'-RACE with molecular barcodes that TCR beta libraries were made. TCRdb used MiXCR to reprocess the 5' RACE reads, holding one entry per CDR3 protein. This table holds about 540,000 distinct CDR3 sequences, 10% to 15% found once. The sample belongs to a study of CD8 T cells in ankylosing spondylitis. The CDR3 extends over 17 amino acids. Trimming cost V 1 base and J 4 bases, with 17 bases left between them. Germline V lookup: CDR1 SEHNR, CDR2 FQNEAQ (reference sequence). Study-level findings and limits: Within matched ankylosing spondylitis synovial fluid, disease-linked clones were reportedly significantly enriched. Certain motif variants had earlier appeared in reactive arthritis synovial fluid and blood. Made up of fewer than 10 highly homologous variants, a TCR beta motif appeared characteristic of ankylosing spondylitis blood.

This TCR was recovered from a male donor with ankylosing spondylitis. Sequencing input: blood, either unsorted or a sorted T cell fraction (not recorded which). The chain joins TRBV7-9 to TRBJ2-1, with D hard to call. CDR3 bases: TGTGCCAGCAGCTTAGACCGCAGAATGAAAGGGTACAATGAGCAGTTCTTC. Its translation is CASSLDRRMKGYNEQFF.